The text below deals with one T cell receptor beta chain. The antigen is not known. The sample is drawn from a study of breast tumors, draining lymph nodes, adjacent tissues. Whole-study results and caveats: Luminal-like breast cancer showed significantly greater tumor-nontumor repertoire similarity than basal-like breast cancer did. Data fit most tumor T cells coming from lymph node, expanding in tumor. The lymph node origin of tumor T cells was framed as consistent with a hypothesis, not demonstrated. Tumors had less TCR diversity than lymph nodes, more than nontumor tissue.

Using its own MiXCR run on the multiplex PCR reads, TCRdb lists one record per CDR3 protein. The table includes 200,000 or so distinct CDR3 sequences, around a third detected once. Samples came from axillary lymph nodes draining the breast cancer. Germline V gene sequence: CDR1 KGHSH, CDR2 LQKENI. This CDR3 has 12 amino acids. Trimming removed 8 bases from V and 3 bases from J, with 10 bases in between. The V call is TRBV18, the J call TRBJ1-1; tentative D call: TRBD1 (5 bases). Specimen: axillary lymph node tissue. This clonotype originated in a female donor with breast cancer. Some clones in this sample may be carry-over from other donors' samples. CDR3 coding DNA: TGTGCCAGCCGGGGGGGGGACACTGAAGCTTTCTTT. Its protein is CASRGGDTEAFF.